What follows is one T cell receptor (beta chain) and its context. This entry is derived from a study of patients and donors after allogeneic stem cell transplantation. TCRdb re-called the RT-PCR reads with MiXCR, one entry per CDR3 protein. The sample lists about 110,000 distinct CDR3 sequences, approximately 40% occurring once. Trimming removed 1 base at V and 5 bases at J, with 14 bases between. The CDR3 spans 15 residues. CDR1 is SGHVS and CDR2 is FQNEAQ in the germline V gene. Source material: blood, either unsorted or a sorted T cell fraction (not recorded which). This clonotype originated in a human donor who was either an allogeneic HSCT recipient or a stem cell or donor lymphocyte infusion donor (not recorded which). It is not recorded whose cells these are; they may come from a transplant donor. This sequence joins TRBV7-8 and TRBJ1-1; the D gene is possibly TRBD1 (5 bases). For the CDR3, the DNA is TGTGCCAGCAGCTTAGTCGGCAGGGTTGGGACTGAAGCTTTCTTT. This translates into CASSLVGRVGTEAFF.